The 14 T cell receptor beta chains below were found in one sample sequenced in a study of regulatory T cells in long-lasting Graves disease. As for time point: newly diagnosed GD, antithyroid drugs for less than 3 months. TCR sequences were obtained from RNA taken from PBMCs. Building the TCR beta libraries relied on iRepertoire HTBI primers, and CDR3 regions underwent Arm-PCR. TCRdb re-derived calls from the multiplex PCR reads in MiXCR, one entry per CDR3 protein. This sample yields fewer than 650,000 distinct CDR3 sequences, of which 15% to 20% are seen a single time; around 13% belongs to the top ten. The same sample was also used in a study of T cells in Graves' hyperthyroidism and ophthalmopathy.

The sample consisted of peripheral blood mononuclear cells (PBMCs), taken at new diagnosis, from a patient treated with antithyroid drugs. The receptors derive from a man between 18 and 35 years old with Graves disease.

This clonotype was observed at least ten times. V and J are TRBV12-3 or TRBV12-4 and TRBJ1-1; D is undetermined. The germline V and J ends were trimmed by 5 bases and 1 base, with 17 bases remaining between them. The CDR3 is 16 amino acids. CDR3 sequence: CASSLWEGSPNTEAFF. As DNA, the CDR3 is TGTGCCAGCAGTCTTTGGGAGGGCAGCCCGAACACTGAAGCTTTCTTT.

This chain joins TRBV20-1 and TRBJ1-3, with D uncertain. V lost 6 bases, J lost 0 bases, and 12 bases lay in between. CDR3 length: 14 amino acids. Germline CDR1 DFQATT, CDR2 SNEGSKA (reference sequence). The CDR3 spells CSASRGPSGNTIYF. The DNA of the CDR3 is TGCAGTGCGAGCAGAGGCCCCTCTGGAAACACCATATATTTT.

A word on this clonotype: Sequence at one end of the junction differs from germline and may be a read error. The rearrangement joins TRBV11-3 to TRBJ2-7; tentatively, D is TRBD2 (6 bases). The CDR3 has 14 amino acids. Germline-derived CDR1 and CDR2 are SGHNT and YENEEA. The CDR3 DNA reads TGTGCCAGCAGCCGCGTACTAGCCTCCCACGAGCAGTACTTC. Translated, it gives CASSRVLASHEQYF.

In its sample, this clonotype was seen many times. The chain couples TRBV24-1 to TRBJ2-2, with unresolved D. Deletions cut 6 bases from V and 0 bases from J, with 10 bases between. CDR1 KGHDR and CDR2 SFDVKD come from the germline V gene. CDR3 length: 15 amino acids. The CDR3 sequence: CATSSQASNTGELFF. The CDR3 nucleotides are TGTGCCACCAGTTCCCAGGCATCGAACACCGGGGAGCTGTTTTTT.

This clonotype has more than one count but fewer than ten. The chain links TRBV18 to TRBJ2-1, with a tentative D call TRBD2 (6 bases). V was shortened by 3 bases and J by 3 bases, with 12 bases between the two germline ends. This CDR3 has 15 amino acids. Germline CDR1 reads KGHSH; CDR2 reads LQKENI. CDR3 sequence reads: CASSPEASDYNEQFF. In nucleotides, the CDR3 is TGTGCCAGCTCACCGGAGGCTAGCGACTACAATGAGCAGTTCTTC.

Points on this clonotype: At one end, the junction sequence differs from germline, possibly due to a read error. V usage is TRBV24-1 and J usage is TRBJ2-7; TRBD1 might be the D (5 bases). The CDR3 is made up of 15 amino acids. CDR1 KGHDR and CDR2 SFDVKD come from the germline V gene. The DNA of the CDR3 is TGTGCCACCAGCCCCAGGACACAAAGCACCTACAAGCAGTACTTC. The encoded protein is CATSPRTQSTYKQYF.

This clonotype showed up many times. The chain links TRBV7-9 to TRBJ2-5; D tentatively reads TRBD1 or TRBD2 (5 bases each). There are 17 residues in the CDR3. Trimming left V 1 base short and J 2 bases short, with 17 bases between. Germline V gene lookup returns CDR1 SEHNR and CDR2 FQNEAQ (reference sequence). The CDR3 loop is CASSLGGERRSQETQYF. The CDR3 nucleotides are TGTGCCAGCAGCTTAGGAGGGGAGAGGAGATCTCAAGAGACCCAGTACTTC.

The V call is TRBV4-1, the J call TRBJ2-3; 8 nucleotides match TRBD2. Germline lookup yields CDR1 MGHRA and CDR2 YSYEKL. This CDR3 spans 16 amino acids. V dropped 0 bases and J dropped 6; count of bases not matched to a gene: 8. CDR3 nucleotide sequence: TGCGCCAGCAGCCAAGATTTGGGACTAGATCGGGATACGCAGTATTTT. It codes for CASSQDLGLDRDTQYF.

The chain joins TRBV6-1 to TRBJ2-2; D unresolved. The CDR3 runs 11 residues. The V end was cut by 10 bases, the J end by 8 bases, with 11 bases between. CDR1 and CDR2 from the germline V gene are MNHNS and SASEGT. The CDR3 DNA reads TGTGCCATCCGAGATCGGGGGGAGCTGTTTTTT. Protein product: CAIRDRGELFF.

This clonotype was found a few times. The rearrangement joins TRBV7-3 to TRBJ2-2, with TRBD2 identical over 8 bases. This CDR3 is 13 amino acids long. Trimming removed 5 bases from V and 16 bases from J; junction bases left unmatched: 12. In germline, CDR1 is SGHTA, CDR2 FQGTGA. The CDR3 bases are TGTGCCAGCAGCCCGATGGAACTAGCGGAGAGGTTTTTT. Its protein product is CASSPMELAERFF.

This clonotype was counted many times. The V and J genes are TRBV7-8 and TRBJ2-7; no reliable D call. Germline CDR1 and CDR2: SGHVS and FQNEAQ. This CDR3 region has 14 residues. The V gene lost 1 base and the J gene lost 6 bases, with 13 bases spanning the gap. CDR3 sequence: CASSLGGWASEQYF. Here the CDR3 DNA reads TGTGCCAGCAGCTTAGGGGGTTGGGCATCCGAGCAGTACTTC.

Only a few counts were recorded for this clonotype. One junction end disagrees with the germline gene, perhaps due to a read error. This chain joins TRBV7-7 and TRBJ2-3; 7 bases are a match to TRBD1. The CDR3 is 15 amino acids. The germline gives CDR1 SSHAT, CDR2 FNYEAQ (reference sequence). In DNA form, the CDR3 reads TGTGCTAGCAGCCACCCCCCCACAGGGGAAGATACGCAGTATTTT. This codes for CASSHPPTGEDTQYF.

This clonotype was observed at least ten times. The V gene is TRBV28, the J gene TRBJ2-3, with 13 bases fitting TRBD2. The CDR3 loop spans 17 amino acids. Germline V gene sequence: CDR1 MDHEN, CDR2 SYDVKM. With V trimmed by 4 bases and J by 4 bases, 8 bases remained unmatched. In DNA form, the CDR3 reads TGTGCCAGCAGTTCCCGAGGACTAGCGGGAGTGGCAGATACGCAGTATTTT. Its protein is CASSSRGLAGVADTQYF.

This chain joins TRBV19 and TRBJ2-1; D gene unclear. Trimming took 4 bases from V and 3 from J, leaving 10 bases between them. The CDR3 contains 14 residues. Germline CDR1 reads LNHDA; CDR2 reads SQIVND (reference sequence). The CDR3 nucleotides read TGTGCCAGTAGTAAGTCCTCGAGCTACAATGAGCAGTTCTTC. Its protein product is CASSKSSSYNEQFF.